The entry below gives a single T cell receptor (beta chain) sequence along with its context. This sample includes further DNA sequences coding for the same CDR3. Germline V gene sequence: CDR1 LGHDT, CDR2 YNNKEL (reference sequence). V lost 2 bases to trimming and J lost 4 bases; unmatched junction nucleotides: 7. CDR3 length: 15 residues. The data were obtained in a study of blood T cell repertoires in COVID-19. The data were produced by immunoSEQ multiplex PCR, yet TCRdb's version contains in-frame clones alone and is incomplete. The repertoire holds about 190,000 clones, with 80% to 90% as singletons.

The chain combines TRBV3-1 (or the pseudogene TRBV3-2) with TRBJ2-5, with 7 bases lining up with TRBD2. This receptor was taken from a human donor in a cohort sampled during active COVID-19. The sample taken for sequencing was peripheral blood. CDR3 nucleotide sequence: TGTGCCAGCAGCCAATCCGGGGGGAGAAGAGAGACCCAGTACTTC. Protein product: CASSQSGGRRETQYF.